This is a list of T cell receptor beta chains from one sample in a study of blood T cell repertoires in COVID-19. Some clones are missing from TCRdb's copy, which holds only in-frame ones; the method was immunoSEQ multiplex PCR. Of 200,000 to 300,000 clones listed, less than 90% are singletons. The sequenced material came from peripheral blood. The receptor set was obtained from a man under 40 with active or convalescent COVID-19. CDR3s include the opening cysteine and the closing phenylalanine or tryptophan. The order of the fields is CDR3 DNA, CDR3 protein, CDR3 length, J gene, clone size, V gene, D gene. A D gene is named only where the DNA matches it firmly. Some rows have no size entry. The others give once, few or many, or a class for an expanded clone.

CDR3nt: TGTGCCAGCAGTTTGGTGACAGGAGTGTTGAACTATGGCTACACCTTC
CDR3aa: CASSLVTGVLNYGYTF
len: 16
j_gene: TRBJ1-2
abundance: NA
v_gene: TRBV28
d_gene: NA

CDR3nt: TGTGCCAGCCGCAGGGGGCTCCGTCTCCCTGAAGCTTTCTTT
CDR3aa: CASRRGLRLPEAFF
len: 14
j_gene: TRBJ1-1
abundance: NA
v_gene: TRBV13
d_gene: TRBD1

CDR3nt: TGTGCCAGCAGCAGGTATCTGGCGGGACTTAGCTCCTACGAGCAGTACTTC
CDR3aa: CASSRYLAGLSSYEQYF
len: 17
j_gene: TRBJ2-7
abundance: NA
v_gene: TRBV5-8
d_gene: NA

CDR3nt: TGTGCCAGCAGTGACAGGGGAGATACTAATGAAAAACTGTTTTTT
CDR3aa: CASSDRGDTNEKLFF
len: 15
j_gene: TRBJ1-4
abundance: NA
v_gene: TRBV2
d_gene: NA

CDR3nt: TGCGCCAGCAGCTTGACTAGCGGGGTTTGGAATGAGCAGTTCTTC
CDR3aa: CASSLTSGVWNEQFF
len: 15
j_gene: TRBJ2-1
abundance: NA
v_gene: TRBV5-1
d_gene: TRBD2

CDR3nt: TGTGCCAGTAGTATAGGCCCGGGACAGGGGTCCTCCGGGGAGCTGTTTTTT
CDR3aa: CASSIGPGQGSSGELFF
len: 17
j_gene: TRBJ2-2
abundance: NA
v_gene: TRBV19
d_gene: TRBD1

CDR3nt: TGTGCCATCAGGGATAGCGGGGGGGCCGGTTACGGCAATGAGCAGTTCTTC
CDR3aa: CAIRDSGGAGYGNEQFF
len: 17
j_gene: TRBJ2-1
abundance: NA
v_gene: TRBV10-3
d_gene: TRBD2

CDR3nt: TGTGCCAGTAGTATAGACTCTGCTAGCGGAGCTTACAATGAGCAGTTCTTC
CDR3aa: CASSIDSASGAYNEQFF
len: 17
j_gene: TRBJ2-1
abundance: NA
v_gene: TRBV19
d_gene: TRBD2

CDR3nt: TGTGCCAGCAGCCAAGCCCGTTTTGCCGCGGGGATATACAATGAGCAGTTCTTC
CDR3aa: CASSQARFAAGIYNEQFF
len: 18
j_gene: TRBJ2-1
abundance: NA
v_gene: TRBV3-1/TRBV3-2
d_gene: NA

CDR3nt: TGCGCCAGCAGTGAAGGGGGCTACAACTCCTACAATGAGCAGTTCTTC
CDR3aa: CASSEGGYNSYNEQFF
len: 16
j_gene: TRBJ2-1
abundance: NA
v_gene: TRBV10-1
d_gene: TRBD1

CDR3nt: TGTGCCAGCAGGGGGGGACAGGGATGGGAAAAACTGTTTTTT
CDR3aa: CASRGGQGWEKLFF
len: 14
j_gene: TRBJ1-4
abundance: NA
v_gene: TRBV28
d_gene: TRBD1

CDR3nt: TGTGCCTGGAACGATCAGGGGATGAACACTGAAGCTTTCTTT
CDR3aa: CAWNDQGMNTEAFF
len: 14
j_gene: TRBJ1-1
abundance: NA
v_gene: TRBV30
d_gene: NA

CDR3nt: TGTGCCAGCAGTTTAGGAGAAAACACTGAAGCTTTCTTT
CDR3aa: CASSLGENTEAFF
len: 13
j_gene: TRBJ1-1
abundance: NA
v_gene: TRBV12-3/TRBV12-4
d_gene: NA

CDR3nt: TGCGCCAGCAGCCAAGATTCAGGGGCTGTTTACGAGCAGTACTTC
CDR3aa: CASSQDSGAVYEQYF
len: 15
j_gene: TRBJ2-7
abundance: NA
v_gene: TRBV4-3
d_gene: NA

CDR3nt: TGTGCCAGCAGCCATACTAGCGGGTTGCAGTTCTTC
CDR3aa: CASSHTSGLQFF
len: 12
j_gene: TRBJ2-1
abundance: NA
v_gene: TRBV12-3/TRBV12-4
d_gene: TRBD2

CDR3nt: TGTGCCAGCATCGACCGGGCTAGCGGGGGTCATGAGCAGTTCTTC
CDR3aa: CASIDRASGGHEQFF
len: 15
j_gene: TRBJ2-1
abundance: NA
v_gene: TRBV27
d_gene: TRBD2

CDR3nt: TGCGCCAGCAGCCAAGTATACAGCTCTGGAAACACCATATATTTT
CDR3aa: CASSQVYSSGNTIYF
len: 15
j_gene: TRBJ1-3
abundance: once
v_gene: TRBV4-1
d_gene: NA

CDR3nt: TGCGCCAGCAGCTTGCGGGCTTTTTCGAGCGGGATCAGGGATGAGCAGTTCTTC
CDR3aa: CASSLRAFSSGIRDEQFF
len: 18
j_gene: TRBJ2-1
abundance: NA
v_gene: TRBV5-1
d_gene: TRBD2

CDR3nt: TGCGCCAGCAGCTATCGGGAGGGCAATCAGCCCCAGCATTTT
CDR3aa: CASSYREGNQPQHF
len: 14
j_gene: TRBJ1-5
abundance: NA
v_gene: TRBV4-1
d_gene: NA

CDR3nt: TGTGCCAGTAGTCCGGGACAGGCCTCTTACGAGCAGTACTTC
CDR3aa: CASSPGQASYEQYF
len: 14
j_gene: TRBJ2-7
abundance: NA
v_gene: TRBV19
d_gene: TRBD1

CDR3nt: TGTGCCAGTAGTATAGATTTGGAACAGGGGGCAAGGGGCACTGAAGCTTTCTTT
CDR3aa: CASSIDLEQGARGTEAFF
len: 18
j_gene: TRBJ1-1
abundance: NA
v_gene: TRBV19
d_gene: TRBD1

CDR3nt: TGTGCCATCTCGGCGGAGGGTTGGAGCTATGGCTACACCTTC
CDR3aa: CAISAEGWSYGYTF
len: 14
j_gene: TRBJ1-2
abundance: NA
v_gene: TRBV10-3
d_gene: NA

CDR3nt: TGTGCCAGTAGTATGTTGCAGGGGAGTACAGATACGCAGTATTTT
CDR3aa: CASSMLQGSTDTQYF
len: 15
j_gene: TRBJ2-3
abundance: once
v_gene: TRBV19
d_gene: NA

CDR3nt: TGTGCCAGCAGCTTATATCAGCGGGGCACAGATACGCAGTATTTT
CDR3aa: CASSLYQRGTDTQYF
len: 15
j_gene: TRBJ2-3
abundance: NA
v_gene: TRBV7-2
d_gene: NA

CDR3nt: TGTGCCAGTAGTCATGGACAGATCATGAACACTGAAGCTTTCTTT
CDR3aa: CASSHGQIMNTEAFF
len: 15
j_gene: TRBJ1-1
abundance: NA
v_gene: TRBV19
d_gene: NA

CDR3nt: TGTGCCAGCAGCCCGGGGTCCGATCCTCAAACCCAGTACTTC
CDR3aa: CASSPGSDPQTQYF
len: 14
j_gene: TRBJ2-5
abundance: few
v_gene: TRBV6-5
d_gene: NA

CDR3nt: TGTGCCAGCAGCTTAATTGGTGTAGGGGACTCTGGAAACACCATATATTTT
CDR3aa: CASSLIGVGDSGNTIYF
len: 17
j_gene: TRBJ1-3
abundance: NA
v_gene: TRBV7-8
d_gene: NA

CDR3nt: TGTGCCAGCAGCTTCCTACCGGGACTAACACTCTCCTACAATGAGCAGTTCTTC
CDR3aa: CASSFLPGLTLSYNEQFF
len: 18
j_gene: TRBJ2-1
abundance: NA
v_gene: TRBV7-3
d_gene: TRBD2

CDR3nt: TGTGCCAGCAGTTATGACAGCATCATGAACACTGAAGCTTTCTTT
CDR3aa: CASSYDSIMNTEAFF
len: 15
j_gene: TRBJ1-1
abundance: NA
v_gene: TRBV5-8
d_gene: NA

CDR3nt: TGTGCCAGCAGAATTACCGGGACACATGGCTACACCTTC
CDR3aa: CASRITGTHGYTF
len: 13
j_gene: TRBJ1-2
abundance: NA
v_gene: TRBV6-5
d_gene: NA

CDR3nt: TGTGCCAGCAGCCGGGACATTTCTATCCAGTACTTC
CDR3aa: CASSRDISIQYF
len: 12
j_gene: TRBJ2-7
abundance: NA
v_gene: TRBV7-9
d_gene: NA

CDR3nt: TGTGCCAGCAGCCAGCACAGGGACGGGGAAAAACTGTTTTTT
CDR3aa: CASSQHRDGEKLFF
len: 14
j_gene: TRBJ1-4
abundance: NA
v_gene: TRBV3-1/TRBV3-2
d_gene: NA

CDR3nt: TGTGCCAGCAGTTACGTTTTAACAGGGGGTGAAAAACTGTTTTTT
CDR3aa: CASSYVLTGGEKLFF
len: 15
j_gene: TRBJ1-4
abundance: NA
v_gene: TRBV6-5
d_gene: TRBD1

CDR3nt: TGTGCCAGCAGCCAAGACCCCCGGGAGGGACAGCCCCAGCATTTT
CDR3aa: CASSQDPREGQPQHF
len: 15
j_gene: TRBJ1-5
abundance: few
v_gene: TRBV3-1/TRBV3-2
d_gene: NA

CDR3nt: TGCGCCAGCAGCGAAGTACTAAGACAGGAGTATAATTCACCCCTCCACTTT
CDR3aa: CASSEVLRQEYNSPLHF
len: 17
j_gene: TRBJ1-6
abundance: NA
v_gene: TRBV4-3
d_gene: NA

CDR3nt: TGTGCCAGCACCGAGGTCGGGACTAGCGGGGGGGATACGCAGTATTTT
CDR3aa: CASTEVGTSGGDTQYF
len: 16
j_gene: TRBJ2-3
abundance: NA
v_gene: TRBV7-2
d_gene: TRBD2

CDR3nt: TGTGCCAGCAGTCCGCAACAGGGGGGGGGCTCCTACGAGCAGTACTTC
CDR3aa: CASSPQQGGGSYEQYF
len: 16
j_gene: TRBJ2-7
abundance: once
v_gene: TRBV27
d_gene: NA

CDR3nt: TGCGCCAGCAGCCTCAGACCTAGCGGGAGCTACAATGAGCAGTTCTTC
CDR3aa: CASSLRPSGSYNEQFF
len: 16
j_gene: TRBJ2-1
abundance: NA
v_gene: TRBV4-3
d_gene: TRBD2

CDR3nt: TGCGCCAGCAGCTTGGGTCCAGAAAACACCATATATTTT
CDR3aa: CASSLGPENTIYF
len: 13
j_gene: TRBJ1-3
abundance: once
v_gene: TRBV5-1
d_gene: NA

CDR3nt: TGTGCCAGCAGCGGGGGTTTGAGTTCACCCCTCCACTTT
CDR3aa: CASSGGLSSPLHF
len: 13
j_gene: TRBJ1-6
abundance: once
v_gene: TRBV2
d_gene: NA

CDR3nt: TGCAGCGTCTGGGACAGGGGTGGGTCTGGGGCCAACGTCCTGACTTTC
CDR3aa: CSVWDRGGSGANVLTF
len: 16
j_gene: TRBJ2-6
abundance: NA
v_gene: TRBV29-1
d_gene: TRBD1

CDR3nt: TGTGCCAGCAGTAAGGACAGCTCCTACGAGCAGTACTTC
CDR3aa: CASSKDSSYEQYF
len: 13
j_gene: TRBJ2-7
abundance: once
v_gene: TRBV6-5
d_gene: NA

CDR3nt: TGTGCCAGTAGTATAAACAGAAATGAAAAACTGTTTTTT
CDR3aa: CASSINRNEKLFF
len: 13
j_gene: TRBJ1-4
abundance: NA
v_gene: TRBV19
d_gene: NA

CDR3nt: TGTGCCAGCAGTGAAGCGGCCCAGCCCCAGCATTTT
CDR3aa: CASSEAAQPQHF
len: 12
j_gene: TRBJ1-5
abundance: NA
v_gene: TRBV6-1
d_gene: NA

CDR3nt: TGTGCCAGTAGTATACGTGGTAGCGGGGGGCCAGCGGGACATAACAATGAGCAGTTCTTC
CDR3aa: CASSIRGSGGPAGHNNEQFF
len: 20
j_gene: TRBJ2-1
abundance: NA
v_gene: TRBV19
d_gene: TRBD2

CDR3nt: TGTGCCAGCAGCGGTAGCGGGGACGGCCGTGAATGGGAGCTGTTTTTT
CDR3aa: CASSGSGDGREWELFF
len: 16
j_gene: TRBJ2-2
abundance: NA
v_gene: TRBV9
d_gene: TRBD2

CDR3nt: TGCGCCAGCAGTGAGTCAGGGAGCACTGAAGCTTTCTTT
CDR3aa: CASSESGSTEAFF
len: 13
j_gene: TRBJ1-1
abundance: NA
v_gene: TRBV10-1
d_gene: NA

CDR3nt: TGTGCCAGCAGCTTAACGGGACAGGGTAATGAAAAACTGTTTTTT
CDR3aa: CASSLTGQGNEKLFF
len: 15
j_gene: TRBJ1-4
abundance: NA
v_gene: TRBV7-8
d_gene: TRBD1

CDR3nt: TGCGCCAGCAGCCTGGGACTAGCGGGGGGGCTATTGGACGAGCAGTACTTC
CDR3aa: CASSLGLAGGLLDEQYF
len: 17
j_gene: TRBJ2-7
abundance: NA
v_gene: TRBV5-1
d_gene: TRBD2

CDR3nt: TGTGCCAGCAGCGTAGCAGCGGGGGGCAACACCGGGGAGCTGTTTTTT
CDR3aa: CASSVAAGGNTGELFF
len: 16
j_gene: TRBJ2-2
abundance: NA
v_gene: TRBV9
d_gene: TRBD2

CDR3nt: TGTGCCAGCTCACCACCTGAGGTACCTGGATTCACTGAAGCTTTCTTT
CDR3aa: CASSPPEVPGFTEAFF
len: 16
j_gene: TRBJ1-1
abundance: NA
v_gene: TRBV18
d_gene: NA

CDR3nt: TGCGCCAGCAGCTCTGGACAGGGGTCGCTTCGCGAGCAGTACTTC
CDR3aa: CASSSGQGSLREQYF
len: 15
j_gene: TRBJ2-7
abundance: once
v_gene: TRBV5-1
d_gene: TRBD1

CDR3nt: TGTGCCAGCAGTGGGAACGTGAGGTACACCGGGGAGCTGTTTTTT
CDR3aa: CASSGNVRYTGELFF
len: 15
j_gene: TRBJ2-2
abundance: NA
v_gene: TRBV2
d_gene: NA

CDR3nt: TGTGCCAGCAGCCAAGGACTCGTCCAGGATACGCAGTATTTT
CDR3aa: CASSQGLVQDTQYF
len: 14
j_gene: TRBJ2-3
abundance: NA
v_gene: TRBV14
d_gene: NA

CDR3nt: TGCGCCAGCAGCTCAGGGCGCAGGAGCAATGAGCAGTTCTTC
CDR3aa: CASSSGRRSNEQFF
len: 14
j_gene: TRBJ2-1
abundance: once
v_gene: TRBV4-1
d_gene: NA

CDR3nt: TGCGCCAGCAGCTCGACGGACAGGGGGAATAATTCACCCCTCCACTTT
CDR3aa: CASSSTDRGNNSPLHF
len: 16
j_gene: TRBJ1-6
abundance: NA
v_gene: TRBV5-1
d_gene: TRBD1

CDR3nt: TGTGCCAGTGAATTGGCTGGGCTTTCCTACGAGCAGTACTTC
CDR3aa: CASELAGLSYEQYF
len: 14
j_gene: TRBJ2-7
abundance: NA
v_gene: TRBV2
d_gene: NA

CDR3nt: TGTGCCAGCAGCTTAGGGACTAGCGGGGGGGCCAATACGCAGTATTTT
CDR3aa: CASSLGTSGGANTQYF
len: 16
j_gene: TRBJ2-3
abundance: NA
v_gene: TRBV7-2
d_gene: TRBD2